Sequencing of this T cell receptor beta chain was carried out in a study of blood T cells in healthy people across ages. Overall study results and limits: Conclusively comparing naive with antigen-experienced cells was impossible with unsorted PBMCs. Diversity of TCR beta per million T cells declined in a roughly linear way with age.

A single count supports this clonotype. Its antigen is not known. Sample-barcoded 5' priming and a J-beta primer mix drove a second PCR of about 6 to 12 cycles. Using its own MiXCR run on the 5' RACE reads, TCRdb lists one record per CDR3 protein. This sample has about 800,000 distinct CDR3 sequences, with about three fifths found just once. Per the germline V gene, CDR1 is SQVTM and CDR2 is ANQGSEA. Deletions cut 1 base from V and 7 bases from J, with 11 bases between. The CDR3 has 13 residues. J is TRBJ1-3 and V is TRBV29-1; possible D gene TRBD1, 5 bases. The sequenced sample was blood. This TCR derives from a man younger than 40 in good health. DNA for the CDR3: TGCAGCGTTGAAGTAGGTCGGGGCAACACCATATATTTT. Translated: CSVEVGRGNTIYF.